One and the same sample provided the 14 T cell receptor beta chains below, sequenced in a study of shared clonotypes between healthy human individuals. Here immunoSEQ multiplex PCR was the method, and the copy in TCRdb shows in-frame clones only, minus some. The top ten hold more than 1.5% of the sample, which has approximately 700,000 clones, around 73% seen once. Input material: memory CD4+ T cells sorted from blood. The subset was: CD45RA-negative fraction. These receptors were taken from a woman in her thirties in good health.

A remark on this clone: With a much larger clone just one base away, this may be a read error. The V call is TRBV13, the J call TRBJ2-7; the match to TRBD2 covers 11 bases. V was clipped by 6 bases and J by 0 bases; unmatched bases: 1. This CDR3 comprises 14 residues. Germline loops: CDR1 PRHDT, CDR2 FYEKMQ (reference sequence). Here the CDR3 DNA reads TGTGCCAGCAGAGGGACTAGCGGCTCCTACGAGCAGTACTTC. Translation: CASRGTSGSYEQYF. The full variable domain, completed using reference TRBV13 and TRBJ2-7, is AAGVIQSPRHLIKEKRETATLKCYPIPRHDTVYWYQQGPGQDPQFLISFYEKMQSDKGSIPDRFSAQQFSDYHSELNMSSLELGDSALYFCASRGTSGSYEQYFGPGTRLTVT.

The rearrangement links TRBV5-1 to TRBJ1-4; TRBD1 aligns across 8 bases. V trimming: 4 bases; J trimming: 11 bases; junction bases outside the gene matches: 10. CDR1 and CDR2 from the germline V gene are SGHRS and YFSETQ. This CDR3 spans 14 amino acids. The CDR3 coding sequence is TGCGCCAGCAGCCTTCAACAGGGGGTCGGGAAACTGTTTTTT. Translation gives CASSLQQGVGKLFF.

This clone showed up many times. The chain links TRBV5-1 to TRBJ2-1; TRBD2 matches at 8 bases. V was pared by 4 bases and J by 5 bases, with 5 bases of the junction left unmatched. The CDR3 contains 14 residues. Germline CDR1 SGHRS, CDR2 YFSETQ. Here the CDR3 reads CASSPGGPDNEQFF. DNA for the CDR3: TGCGCCAGCAGCCCGGGAGGGCCGGACAATGAGCAGTTCTTC. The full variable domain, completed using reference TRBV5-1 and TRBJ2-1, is KAGVTQTPRYLIKTRGQQVTLSCSPISGHRSVSWYQQTPGQGLQFLFEYFSETQRNKGNFPGRFSGRQFSNSRSEMNVSTLELGDSALYLCASSPGGPDNEQFFGPGTRLTVL.

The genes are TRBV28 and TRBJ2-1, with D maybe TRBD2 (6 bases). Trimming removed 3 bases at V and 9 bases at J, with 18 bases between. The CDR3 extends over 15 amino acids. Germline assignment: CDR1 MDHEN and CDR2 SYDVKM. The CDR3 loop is CASSFRRGFGGEQFF. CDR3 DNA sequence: TGTGCCAGCAGTTTTAGGAGGGGTTTCGGTGGTGAGCAGTTCTTC.

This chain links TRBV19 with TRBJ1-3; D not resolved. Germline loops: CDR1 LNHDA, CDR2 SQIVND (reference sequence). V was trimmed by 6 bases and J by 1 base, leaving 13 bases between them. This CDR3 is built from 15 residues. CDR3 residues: CASSLQQLSGNTIYF. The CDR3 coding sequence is TGTGCCAGTAGCCTACAACAATTGTCTGGAAACACCATATATTTT.

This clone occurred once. The CDR3 loop reads CASRVSGTGGNTIYF. In DNA form, the CDR3 reads TGCGCCAGCCGAGTATCCGGGACAGGGGGAAACACCATATATTTT. The rearrangement joins TRBV4-1 to TRBJ1-3; TRBD1 matches 9 bases. V shed 8 bases and J 4 bases; nucleotides not matched to a gene: 9. CDR3 length: 15 residues. CDR1 MGHRA and CDR2 YSYEKL come from the germline V gene.

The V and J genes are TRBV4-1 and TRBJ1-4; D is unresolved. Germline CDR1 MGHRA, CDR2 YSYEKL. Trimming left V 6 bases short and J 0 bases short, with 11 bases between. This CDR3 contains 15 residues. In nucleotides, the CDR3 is TGCGCCAGCAGGGCCAACGGGGCAACTAATGAAAAACTGTTTTTT. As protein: CASRANGATNEKLFF.

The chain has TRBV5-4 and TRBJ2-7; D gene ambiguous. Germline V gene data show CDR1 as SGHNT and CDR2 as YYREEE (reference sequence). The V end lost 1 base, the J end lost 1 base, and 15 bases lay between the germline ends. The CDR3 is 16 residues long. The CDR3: CASSLTGTAASYEQYF. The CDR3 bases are TGTGCCAGCAGCTTGACGGGTACGGCTGCTTCCTACGAGCAGTACTTC.

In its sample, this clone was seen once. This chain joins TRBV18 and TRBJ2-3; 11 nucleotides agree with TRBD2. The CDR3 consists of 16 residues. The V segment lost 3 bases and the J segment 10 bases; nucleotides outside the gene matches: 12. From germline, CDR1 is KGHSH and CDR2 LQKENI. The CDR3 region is CASSPPSGRPNRAQYF. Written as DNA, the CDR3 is TGTGCCAGCTCACCTCCTAGCGGGAGGCCAAATCGGGCGCAGTATTTT.

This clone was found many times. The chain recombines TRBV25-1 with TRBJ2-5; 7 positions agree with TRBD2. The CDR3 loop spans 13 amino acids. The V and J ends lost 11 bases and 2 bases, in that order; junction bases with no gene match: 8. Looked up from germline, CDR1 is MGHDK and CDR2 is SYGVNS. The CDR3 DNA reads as TGTGCCTGTTCCGGGACTAAGCAAGAGACCCAGTACTTC. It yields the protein CACSGTKQETQYF.

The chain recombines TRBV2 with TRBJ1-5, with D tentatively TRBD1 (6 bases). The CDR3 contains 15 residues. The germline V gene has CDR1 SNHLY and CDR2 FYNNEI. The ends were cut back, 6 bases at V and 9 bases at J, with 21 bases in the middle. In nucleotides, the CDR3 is TGTGCCAGCAGAAGGGACATGTTAGCAGTCGCGCCCCAGCATTTT. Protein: CASRRDMLAVAPQHF. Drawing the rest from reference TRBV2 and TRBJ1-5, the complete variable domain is EPEVTQTPSHQVTQMGQEVILRCVPISNHLYFYWYRQILGQKVEFLVSFYNNEISEKSEIFDDQFSVERPDGSNFTLKIRSTKLEDSAMYFCASRRDMLAVAPQHFGDGTRLSIL.

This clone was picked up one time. The CDR3 DNA reads as TGCAGCGTTGATTCCCCCCAAGAGACCCAGTACTTC. Its translation is CSVDSPQETQYF. The genes are TRBV29-1 and TRBJ2-5; D gene uncertain. CDR1 is SQVTM, CDR2 ANQGSEA, per germline. Trimming cost V 3 bases and J 1 base, with 6 bases left between them. The CDR3 extends over 12 amino acids.

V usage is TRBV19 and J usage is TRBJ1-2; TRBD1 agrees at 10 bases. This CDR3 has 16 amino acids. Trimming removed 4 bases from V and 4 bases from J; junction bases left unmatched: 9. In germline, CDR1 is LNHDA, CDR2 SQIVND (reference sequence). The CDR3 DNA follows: TGTGCCAGTAGTACGACCGGGACAGGGGTTACCTATGGCTACACCTTC. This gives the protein CASSTTGTGVTYGYTF. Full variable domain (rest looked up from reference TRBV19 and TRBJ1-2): DGGITQSPKYLFRKEGQNVTLSCEQNLNHDAMYWYRQDPGQGLRLIYYSQIVNDFQKGDIAEGYSVSREKKESFPLTVTSAQKNPTAFYLCASSTTGTGVTYGYTFGSGTRLTVV.

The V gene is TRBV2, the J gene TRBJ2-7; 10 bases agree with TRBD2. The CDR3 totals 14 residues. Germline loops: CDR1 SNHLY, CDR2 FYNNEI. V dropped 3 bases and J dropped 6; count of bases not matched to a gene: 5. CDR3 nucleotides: TGTGCCAGCAGTGAGTGGCTAGCGGGAGTCGAGCAGTACTTC. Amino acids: CASSEWLAGVEQYF.